This TCR beta chain was documented in a study of T cells in Graves' hyperthyroidism and ophthalmopathy. Findings and caveats of the study: Ophthalmopathy got predicted by the model a median roughly 6.1 months before its onset. Stable hyperthyroidism was told apart from ophthalmopathy by a model built on 13 V-J features.

Ten or more counts support this clonotype. Its antigen remains unknown. TCR beta CDR3 region amplification was performed from RNA transcripts. With the HTBI primer set, the TCR CDR3 went through a first round of RT-PCR. TCRdb used MiXCR to reprocess the multiplex PCR reads, holding one entry per CDR3 protein. The profile covers hundreds of thousands of distinct CDR3 sequences, with 16% appearing a single time and more than 15% taken by the ten largest. Stable hyperthyroidism: no ophthalmopathy progression over 18 months of follow-up. It was uncontrolled infection, other autoimmune disease, pregnancy or lactation that excluded patients. CDR1 is SEHNR, CDR2 FQNEAQ, per germline (reference sequence). The CDR3 is 14 residues long. The ends were cut back, 0 bases at V and 0 bases at J, with 4 bases in the middle.

The sample consisted of blood. The origin of this receptor is a woman between 18 and 30 years old with Graves' hyperthyroidism. This rearrangement joins TRBV7-9 to TRBJ2-3; D is undetermined. Here the CDR3 DNA reads TGTGCCAGCAGCTTAGCGGCTAGCACAGATACGCAGTATTTT. Translating it yields CASSLAASTDTQYF.